One and the same sample provided the 14 T cell receptor beta chains below, sequenced in a study of post-analysis software for immune sequencing data. TCR beta cDNA libraries had unique molecular identifiers. TCRdb called the PCR reads again in MiXCR, with one record for every CDR3 protein. The table shows roughly 800,000 distinct CDR3 sequences, with about half occurring only once. Their specific antigens are unknown. General study results and limits: Included in a set of a few TRBV segments more frequent in patients than controls were TRBV5-6, TRBV5-1 and TRBV20-1.

Sequencing was done on a sample of blood. These receptor sequences come from a girl aged 10 to 17 with multiple sclerosis.

The chain recombines TRBV5-1 with TRBJ2-3; 9 bases line up with TRBD2. The CDR3 runs to 14 residues. V lost 5 bases and J lost 0; bases outside the gene matches: 1. The germline V gene encodes CDR1 SGHRS and CDR2 YFSETQ. The CDR3 reads CASRAGGSTDTQYF. The CDR3 DNA reads TGCGCCAGCAGGGCGGGAGGGAGCACAGATACGCAGTATTTT.

The chain links TRBV15 to TRBJ2-1; unclear D gene. CDR3 length: 12 amino acids. V lost 4 bases to trimming and J lost 7 bases, with 8 bases between them. Germline V gene lookup returns CDR1 LNHNV and CDR2 YYDKDF (reference sequence). CDR3 sequence reads: CATSIGWNEQFF. In DNA form, the CDR3 reads TGTGCCACCAGCATTGGGTGGAATGAGCAGTTCTTC.

The chain couples TRBV5-6 to TRBJ2-3; 10 nucleotides line up with TRBD2. From germline, CDR1 is SGHDT and CDR2 YYEEEE. This CDR3 contains 20 residues. Unmatched junction bases numbered 21, after V lost 5 bases and J lost 3 bases. The CDR3 region has the DNA TGTGCCAGCAGTGCGTCGATAGGTCCGGGACTAGCGATTTCAACAGATACGCAGTATTTT. Its protein product is CASSASIGPGLAISTDTQYF.

This clonotype showed up just a few times. This chain connects TRBV10-3 to TRBJ2-3; weak D call: TRBD2 (5 bases). The V end lost 4 bases, the J end lost 3 bases, and 8 bases lay between the germline ends. CDR1 is ENHRY, CDR2 SYGVKD, per germline. This CDR3 spans 13 amino acids. CDR3 amino acids: CAISGRETDTQYF. For the CDR3, the DNA is TGTGCCATCAGTGGTCGGGAAACAGATACGCAGTATTTT.

The chain employs TRBV19 and TRBJ1-1, with D unresolved. V lost 1 base and J lost 6, with 6 bases in between. Germline CDR1 and CDR2: LNHDA and SQIVND (reference sequence). The CDR3 loop spans 12 amino acids. Written as DNA, the CDR3 is TGTGCCAGTAGTATAGGGCTCGCTGAAGCTTTCTTT. As protein: CASSIGLAEAFF.

The V and J genes are TRBV6-1 and TRBJ2-7, with D unresolved. The germline V gene has CDR1 MNHNS and CDR2 SASEGT. The CDR3 consists of 14 residues. V lost 1 base to trimming and J lost 2 bases, with 9 bases between them. The CDR3 nucleotides read TGTGCCAGCAGTGAAGGTCTAGGGACCTACGAGCAGTACTTC. It yields the protein CASSEGLGTYEQYF.

The CDR3 is CASRNGQVPLRNEQFF. The CDR3 DNA sequence: TGTGCCAGCAGAAACGGACAGGTTCCCTTGAGGAATGAGCAGTTCTTC. The chain employs TRBV28 and TRBJ2-1; TRBD1 agrees at 7 bases. The CDR3 loop spans 16 amino acids. Germline assignment: CDR1 MDHEN and CDR2 SYDVKM. Losses at the gene ends were 6 bases for V and 7 bases for J; bases not matched to a gene: 15.

The chain uses TRBV28 and TRBJ2-7; possible D gene TRBD1, 6 bases. CDR3 length: 11 residues. The ends were cut back, 5 bases at V and 12 bases at J, with 14 bases in the middle. CDR1 is MDHEN and CDR2 is SYDVKM in the germline V gene. The CDR3 region is CASSQNRERYF. CDR3 in DNA: TGTGCCAGCAGTCAAAACAGGGAAAGGTACTTC.

The chain has TRBV7-2 and TRBJ2-1, with D possibly matching TRBD1 (6 bases). The CDR3 length is 15 residues. CDR1 SGHTA and CDR2 FQGNSA come from the germline V gene. Deletions cut 1 base from V and 3 bases from J, with 10 bases between. CDR3 amino acids: CASSLDRDSYNEQFF. CDR3 coding DNA: TGTGCCAGCAGCTTAGACAGGGATAGCTACAATGAGCAGTTCTTC.

J is TRBJ2-3 and V is TRBV29-1; no firm D call. CDR3 length: 14 residues. Germline CDR1 reads SQVTM; CDR2 reads ANQGSEA. The V end was cut by 3 bases, the J end by 6 bases, with 16 bases between. The CDR3 here is CSVDDRNADDTQYF. The CDR3 DNA reads TGCAGCGTTGATGACCGAAACGCGGACGATACGCAGTATTTT.

This clonotype was observed a few times. The chain couples TRBV29-1 to TRBJ2-7; D gene ambiguous. The CDR3 has 11 amino acids. The germline V gene has CDR1 SQVTM and CDR2 ANQGSEA. The germline V and J ends were trimmed by 4 bases and 0 bases, with 4 bases remaining between them. The CDR3 DNA sequence: TGCAGCGTTGGGGTCTCCTACGAGCAGTACTTC. This gives the protein CSVGVSYEQYF.

CDR3 sequence: CAAGAALGGTDTQYF. In DNA form, the CDR3 reads TGTGCCGCTGGAGCGGCCCTAGGGGGCACAGATACGCAGTATTTT. The chain uses TRBV10-3 and TRBJ2-3; D may be TRBD1 or TRBD2 (5 bases each). Germline V lookup: CDR1 ENHRY, CDR2 SYGVKD. V was pared by 11 bases and J by 1 base, with 19 bases between. The CDR3 is 15 amino acids.

This clonotype was found a few times. Here the CDR3 reads CASSFGGKGSGYTF. CDR3 sequence (DNA): TGTGCCAGCAGTTTCGGAGGGAAGGGCTCTGGCTACACCTTC. This chain uses TRBV27 with TRBJ1-2; D uncertain. V was shortened by 3 bases and J by 7 bases, with 15 bases between the two germline ends. This CDR3 is 14 amino acids long. The germline gives CDR1 MNHEY, CDR2 SMNVEV (reference sequence).

The V and J genes are TRBV6-2 or TRBV6-3 and TRBJ2-5; the D call may be TRBD1 or TRBD2 (5 bases each). V lost 2 bases to trimming and J lost 11 bases, with 15 bases between them. The CDR3 spans 13 residues. CDR1 and CDR2 (germline): MNHEY, SVGEGT. The chain's CDR3 is CASSYGTYNEQYF. Written as DNA, the CDR3 is TGTGCCAGCAGTTACGGGACGTACAATGAGCAGTACTTC.